Listed below are T cell receptor beta chains from one sample, sequenced in a study of blood T cell repertoires in COVID-19. TCRdb's copy holds only in-frame clones and misses some; the assay was immunoSEQ multiplex PCR. The sample lists 450,000 to 500,000 clones; 87% were seen once. Sequencing input: PBMCs or T cells enriched from blood (not recorded which). The receptors shown here come from a woman aged 18-29 years who had recovered from COVID-19. Both conserved end residues are trimmed from each CDR3. D genes are given only for firm matches. Size is omitted from some rows. Given values are once, few, many or a class for expanded clones.

>TRBJ1-3|TRBV11-2|.|.
ASSTGFGNTIY
>TRBJ2-7|TRBV4-1|.|.
ASSSGDSVYEQY
>TRBJ1-3|TRBV30|few|.
AWSVAGAGNTIY
>TRBJ1-3|TRBV4-1|.|.
ASSLPTGTFHTIY
>TRBJ1-2|TRBV19|.|.
ATTTPRQNNYGYT
>TRBJ2-3|TRBV18|.|.
ASSPSKSTDTQY
>TRBJ1-2|TRBV5-1|few|.
ASSTDRGGYT
>TRBJ2-2|TRBV2|.|.
ASSEIGTGELF
>TRBJ2-5|TRBV5-4|.|TRBD1
ASSLVGQGAGETQY
>TRBJ1-6|TRBV5-4|.|.
ASSQITGINGPLH
>TRBJ2-2|TRBV5-5|.|.
ASAPRGDANTGELF
>TRBJ2-7|TRBV18|few|TRBD1
ASSPTGESIEQY
>TRBJ2-3|TRBV21-1|.|.
ASSKCRVAGGEDTQY
>TRBJ1-2|TRBV12-5|.|TRBD1
ASGLDNRTGGALDGYT
>TRBJ2-1|TRBV25-1|.|TRBD2
ASSGGLAGGEQF
>TRBJ2-5|TRBV5-1|once|TRBD2
ASSSLVAGGQETQY
>TRBJ1-1|TRBV19|.|TRBD1
ASTMGQGGTEAF
>TRBJ1-3|TRBV5-1|.|.
ASSQTGSGNTIY
>TRBJ1-2|TRBV19|.|TRBD1
ASSPGQGGGYT
>TRBJ2-1|TRBV4-2|.|.
ASSQEGGAEQF
>TRBJ1-6|TRBV5-4|.|.
ASSLVGGDSPLH
>TRBJ2-1|TRBV5-1|.|.
ASLQGISSGVSGNEQF
>TRBJ2-7|TRBV28|.|.
ASSFSFDGSTREQY
>TRBJ1-6|TRBV7-8|.|.
ASSIRRPVRNSPLH
>TRBJ2-1|TRBV30|many|TRBD1
ARGTEGASYNEQF
>TRBJ2-7|TRBV9|.|.
ASSVGQGSHEQY
>TRBJ1-2|TRBV7-8|.|TRBD1
ASSLGQGNGYT
>TRBJ2-5|TRBV4-1|.|TRBD2
ASSQDLAGERIETQY
>TRBJ2-3|TRBV7-9|.|.
ASSPPEKDTQY
>TRBJ2-3|TRBV5-1|.|.
ASSLGSNRLADTQY
>TRBJ1-6|TRBV28|few|.
ASSLSGWWGDGNSPLH
>TRBJ2-7|TRBV27|.|.
ASTGPSGYEQY
>TRBJ2-2|TRBV19|once|TRBD1
ASTTGDRGGNTGELF
>TRBJ1-1|TRBV29-1|.|.
SGVVGVTEAF
>TRBJ2-5|TRBV5-1|.|.
ASKVSGRGKETQY
>TRBJ1-1|TRBV6-5|.|.
ASSYSGGEAF
>TRBJ2-5|TRBV7-3|.|.
ASSRLAGETQY
>TRBJ1-2|TRBV30|once|TRBD1
AWSPHQGAVSYT